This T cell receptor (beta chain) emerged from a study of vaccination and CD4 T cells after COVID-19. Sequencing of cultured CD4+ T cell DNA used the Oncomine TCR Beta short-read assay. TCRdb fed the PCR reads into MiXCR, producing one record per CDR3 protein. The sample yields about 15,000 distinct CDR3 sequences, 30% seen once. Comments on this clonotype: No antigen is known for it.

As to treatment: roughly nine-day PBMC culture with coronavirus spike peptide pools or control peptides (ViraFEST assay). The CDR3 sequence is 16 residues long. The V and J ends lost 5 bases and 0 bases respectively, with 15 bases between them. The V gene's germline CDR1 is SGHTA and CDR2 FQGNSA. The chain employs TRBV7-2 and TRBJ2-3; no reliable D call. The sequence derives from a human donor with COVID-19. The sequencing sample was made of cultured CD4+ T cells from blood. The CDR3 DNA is TGTGCCAGCAGCCCCCCCGGCCAGCTTAGCACAGATACGCAGTATTTT. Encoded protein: CASSPPGQLSTDTQYF.